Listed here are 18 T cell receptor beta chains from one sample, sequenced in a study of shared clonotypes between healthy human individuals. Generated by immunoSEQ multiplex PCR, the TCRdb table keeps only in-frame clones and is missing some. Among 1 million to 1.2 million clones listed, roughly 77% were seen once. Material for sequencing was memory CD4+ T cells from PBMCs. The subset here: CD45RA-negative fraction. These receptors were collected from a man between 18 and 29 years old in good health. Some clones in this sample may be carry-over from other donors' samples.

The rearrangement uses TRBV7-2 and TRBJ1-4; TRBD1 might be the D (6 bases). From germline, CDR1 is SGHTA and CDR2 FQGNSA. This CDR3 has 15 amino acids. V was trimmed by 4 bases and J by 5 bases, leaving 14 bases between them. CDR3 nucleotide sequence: TGTGCCAGCAGCTCACAGACAGGCCGCAATGAAAAACTGTTTTTT. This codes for CASSSQTGRNEKLFF.

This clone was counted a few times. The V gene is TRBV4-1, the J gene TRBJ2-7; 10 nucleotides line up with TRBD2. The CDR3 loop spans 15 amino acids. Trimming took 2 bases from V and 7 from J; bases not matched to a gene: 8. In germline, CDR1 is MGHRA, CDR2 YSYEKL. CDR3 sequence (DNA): TGCGCCAGCAGCCAAACTAGCGGGACAATTTATGAGCAGTACTTC. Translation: CASSQTSGTIYEQYF.

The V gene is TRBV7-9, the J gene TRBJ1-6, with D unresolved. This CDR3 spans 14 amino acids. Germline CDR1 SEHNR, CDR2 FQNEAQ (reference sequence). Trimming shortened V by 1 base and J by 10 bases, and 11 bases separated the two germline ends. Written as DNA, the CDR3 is TGTGCCAGCAGCTTAGAACTCATCCAATCACCCCTCCACTTT. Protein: CASSLELIQSPLHF.

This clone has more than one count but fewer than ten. The CDR3 is CASSQVGRNLQETQYF. CDR3 sequence (DNA): TGTGCCAGCAGCCAAGTAGGGCGGAACTTGCAAGAGACCCAGTACTTC. V gene TRBV4-2 combines with J gene TRBJ2-5, with D unclear. Germline CDR1 is LGHNA and CDR2 is YNFKEQ. Trimming shortened V by 1 base and J by 2 bases, and 14 bases separated the two germline ends. This CDR3 spans 16 amino acids.

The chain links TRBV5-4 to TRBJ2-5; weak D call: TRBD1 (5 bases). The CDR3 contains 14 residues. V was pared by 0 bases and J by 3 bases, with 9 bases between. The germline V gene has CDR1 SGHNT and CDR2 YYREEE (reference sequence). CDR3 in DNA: TGTGCCAGCAGCTTGGCTCTCAGGGAAGAGACCCAGTACTTC. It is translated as CASSLALREETQYF.

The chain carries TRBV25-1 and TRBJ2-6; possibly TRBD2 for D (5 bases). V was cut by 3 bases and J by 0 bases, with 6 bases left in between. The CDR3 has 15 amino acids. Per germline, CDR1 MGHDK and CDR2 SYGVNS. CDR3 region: CASSDRGSGANVLTF. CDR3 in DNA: TGTGCCAGCAGTGACCGGGGCTCTGGGGCCAACGTCCTGACTTTC.

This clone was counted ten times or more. The DNA for the CDR3 is TGTGCCAGCAGTGATTCATTCGACAGGAGCTCCTACGAGCAGTACTTC. Translated: CASSDSFDRSSYEQYF. V is TRBV25-1 and J is TRBJ2-7; maybe TRBD1 (6 bases). V was trimmed by 3 bases and J by 0 bases, leaving 15 bases between them. CDR3 length: 16 residues. In germline, CDR1 is MGHDK, CDR2 SYGVNS.

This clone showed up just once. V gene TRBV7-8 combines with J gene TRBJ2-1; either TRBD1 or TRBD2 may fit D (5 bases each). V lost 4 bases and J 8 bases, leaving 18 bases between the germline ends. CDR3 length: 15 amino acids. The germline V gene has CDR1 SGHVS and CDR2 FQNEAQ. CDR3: CASSYTRDLGDEQFF. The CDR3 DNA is TGTGCCAGCAGCTACACACGGGATCTGGGGGATGAGCAGTTCTTC.

The CDR3 DNA reads TGTGCCAGCAGTCTAATCCAGGGTGGCACTGAAGCTTTCTTT. This codes for CASSLIQGGTEAFF. V is TRBV28 and J is TRBJ1-1, with D perhaps TRBD1 (5 bases). The germline V and J ends were trimmed by 5 bases and 4 bases, with 14 bases remaining between them. CDR1 MDHEN and CDR2 SYDVKM come from the germline V gene. There are 14 residues in the CDR3. Filled out from reference TRBV28 and TRBJ1-1, the complete variable domain reads DVKVTQSSRYLVKRTGEKVFLECVQDMDHENMFWYRQDPGLGLRLIYFSYDVKMKEKGDIPEGYSVSREKKERFSLILESASTNQTSMYLCASSLIQGGTEAFFGQGTRLTVV.

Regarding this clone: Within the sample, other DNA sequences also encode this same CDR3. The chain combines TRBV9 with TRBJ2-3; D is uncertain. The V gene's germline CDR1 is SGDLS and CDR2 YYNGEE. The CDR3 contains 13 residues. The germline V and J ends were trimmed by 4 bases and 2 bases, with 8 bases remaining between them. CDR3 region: CASSRGDTDTQYF. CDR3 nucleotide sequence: TGTGCCAGCAGCCGCGGCGACACAGATACGCAGTATTTT.

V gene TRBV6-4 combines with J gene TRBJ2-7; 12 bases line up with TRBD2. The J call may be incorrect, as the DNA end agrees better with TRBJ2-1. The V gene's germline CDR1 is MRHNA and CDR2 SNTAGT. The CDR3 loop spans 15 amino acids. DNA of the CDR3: TGTGCCAGCAGTGAGAAGCTAGCGGGAGGGAAGGAGCAGTTCTTC. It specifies CASSEKLAGGKEQFF.

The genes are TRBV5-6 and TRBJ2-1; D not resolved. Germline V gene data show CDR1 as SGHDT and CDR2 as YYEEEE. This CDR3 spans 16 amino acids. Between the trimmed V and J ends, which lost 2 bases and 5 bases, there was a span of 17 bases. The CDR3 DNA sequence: TGTGCCAGCAGCTTAGAAGTATTTAGCCGAAACAATGAGCAGTTCTTC. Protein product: CASSLEVFSRNNEQFF.

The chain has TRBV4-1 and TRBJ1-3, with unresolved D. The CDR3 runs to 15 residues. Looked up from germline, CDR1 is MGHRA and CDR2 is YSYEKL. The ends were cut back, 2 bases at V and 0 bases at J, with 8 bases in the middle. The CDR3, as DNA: TGCGCCAGCAGCCAAAGCTGGTCCTCTGGAAACACCATATATTTT. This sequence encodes CASSQSWSSGNTIYF.

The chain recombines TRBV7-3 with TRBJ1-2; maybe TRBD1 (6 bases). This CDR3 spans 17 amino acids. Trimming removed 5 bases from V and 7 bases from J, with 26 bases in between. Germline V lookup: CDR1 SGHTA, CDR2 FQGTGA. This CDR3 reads CASSKQTRDTSSGGYTF. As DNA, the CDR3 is TGTGCCAGCAGCAAGCAAACCCGGGACACAAGTAGTGGTGGCTACACCTTC. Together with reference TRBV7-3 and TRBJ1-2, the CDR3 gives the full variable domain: GAGVSQTPSNKVTEKGKYVELRCDPISGHTALYWYRQSLGQGPEFLIYFQGTGAADDSGLPNDRFFAVRPEGSVSTLKIQRTERGDSAVYLCASSKQTRDTSSGGYTFGSGTRLTVV.

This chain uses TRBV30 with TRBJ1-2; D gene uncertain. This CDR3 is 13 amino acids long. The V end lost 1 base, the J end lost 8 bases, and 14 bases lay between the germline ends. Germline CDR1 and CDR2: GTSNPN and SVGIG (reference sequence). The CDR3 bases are TGTGCCTGGAGTGCCATGCGTCTGGGAGGCTACACCTTC. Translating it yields CAWSAMRLGGYTF. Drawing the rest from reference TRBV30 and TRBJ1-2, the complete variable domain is SQTIHQWPATLVQPVGSPLSLECTVEGTSNPNLYWYRQAAGRGLQLLFYSVGIGQISSEVPQNLSASRPQDRQFILSSKKLLLSDSGFYLCAWSAMRLGGYTFGSGTRLTVV.

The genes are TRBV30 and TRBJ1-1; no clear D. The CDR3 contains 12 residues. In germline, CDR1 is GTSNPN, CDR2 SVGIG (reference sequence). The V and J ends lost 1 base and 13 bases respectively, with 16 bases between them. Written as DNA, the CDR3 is TGTGCCTGGAGTGGGCATGACCCGCTTGTTTTCTTT. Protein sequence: CAWSGHDPLVFF.

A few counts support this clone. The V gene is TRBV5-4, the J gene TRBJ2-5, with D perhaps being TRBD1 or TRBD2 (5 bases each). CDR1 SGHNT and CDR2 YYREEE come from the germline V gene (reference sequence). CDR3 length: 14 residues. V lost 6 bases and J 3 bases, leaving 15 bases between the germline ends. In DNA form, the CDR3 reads TGTGCCAGCATGGGGGAGCCCGGGAAAGAGACCCAGTACTTC. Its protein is CASMGEPGKETQYF.

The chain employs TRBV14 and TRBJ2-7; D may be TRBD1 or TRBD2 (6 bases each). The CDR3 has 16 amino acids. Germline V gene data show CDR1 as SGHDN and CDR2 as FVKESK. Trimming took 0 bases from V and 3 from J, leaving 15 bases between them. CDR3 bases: TGTGCCAGCAGCCAAGATAAAGGGGGGCGCGTCTACGAGCAGTACTTC. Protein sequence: CASSQDKGGRVYEQYF.